Below, 11 T cell receptor beta chains from the same sample are listed, as sequenced in a study of cytomegalovirus exposure and HLA in healthy donors. Generated by immunoSEQ multiplex PCR, the TCRdb table keeps only in-frame clones and is missing some. The repertoire holds a few hundred thousand clones, with roughly 89% as singletons. Sequencing was done on a sample of PBMCs. Every receptor here comes from a woman between 18 and 29 years old in good health and CMV-seronegative.

The V call is TRBV28, the J call TRBJ1-1, with 7 bases that match TRBD1. The V gene's germline CDR1 is MDHEN and CDR2 SYDVKM. After removal of 6 bases from V and 0 bases from J, the junction contained 13 bases not matched to a gene. CDR3 size: 17 residues. The CDR3 DNA is TGTGCCAGCAGCCTCTGGGGGTCAGGGGGGATGAACACTGAAGCTTTCTTT. This encodes CASSLWGSGGMNTEAFF.

The J gene is TRBJ2-7, the V gene TRBV5-1, with D uncertain. V dropped 0 bases and J dropped 2 bases, with 6 bases sitting between them. CDR3 length: 13 residues. Germline-derived CDR1 and CDR2 are SGHRS and YFSETQ. CDR3 loop: CASSLVLAYEQYF. As DNA, the CDR3 is TGCGCCAGCAGCTTGGTCCTTGCCTACGAGCAGTACTTC.

The chain has TRBV5-1 and TRBJ2-3; no definite D call. This CDR3 is built from 16 residues. Germline V gives CDR1 SGHRS, CDR2 YFSETQ. With 0 bases removed from V and 1 base from J, the gap between germline ends came to 12 bases. Here the CDR3 DNA reads TGCGCCAGCAGCTTGGCACGGGTCTTCGGCACAGATACGCAGTATTTT. It codes for CASSLARVFGTDTQYF. Complete variable domain (other parts from reference TRBV5-1 and TRBJ2-3): KAGVTQTPRYLIKTRGQQVTLSCSPISGHRSVSWYQQTPGQGLQFLFEYFSETQRNKGNFPGRFSGRQFSNSRSEMNVSTLELGDSALYLCASSLARVFGTDTQYFGPGTRLTVL.

This sequence joins TRBV7-2 and TRBJ2-7, with 7 bases matching TRBD1. Germline lookup yields CDR1 SGHTA and CDR2 FQGNSA. This CDR3 comprises 13 residues. With V trimmed by 4 bases and J by 3 bases, 3 bases remained unmatched. CDR3 loop: CASSYRQGYEQYV. The CDR3 DNA reads TGTGCCAGCAGCTACAGACAGGGCTACGAGCAGTACGTC.

This chain joins TRBV29-1 and TRBJ1-2; D is unresolved. Germline assignment: CDR1 SQVTM and CDR2 ANQGSEA. The germline V and J ends were trimmed by 5 bases and 3 bases, with 13 bases remaining between them. The CDR3 covers 13 residues. In DNA form, the CDR3 reads TGCAGCGTTAATTCGGACTCTTACTATGGCTACACCTTC. Protein: CSVNSDSYYGYTF.

The genes are TRBV6-5 and TRBJ2-2; TRBD2 agrees at 12 bases. The CDR3 consists of 15 residues. J lost 8 bases, V lost 6 bases, and 7 bases had no gene match. CDR1 and CDR2 from the germline V gene are MNHEY and SVGAGI. DNA of the CDR3: TGTGCCAGCAGCCGGACTAGCGGGGCCGAGGGGGAGCTGTTTTTT. It encodes CASSRTSGAEGELFF.

Only a few counts were recorded for this clone. This chain links TRBV7-9 with TRBJ1-2, with no clear D. Per the germline V gene, CDR1 is SEHNR and CDR2 is FQNEAQ (reference sequence). CDR3 length equals 11 residues. V was pared by 5 bases and J by 7 bases, with 8 bases between. The CDR3 protein is CASSAGFGYTF. CDR3 DNA: TGTGCCAGCAGCGCTGGCTTTGGCTACACCTTC.

This chain links TRBV7-2 with TRBJ2-1; 11 bases are a match to TRBD1. The CDR3 runs 19 residues. V was pared by 0 bases and J by 4 bases, with 11 bases of the junction left unmatched. Germline V gene data show CDR1 as SGHTA and CDR2 as FQGNSA. Here the CDR3 reads CASSLAGTRGTGGYNEQFF. The CDR3 DNA sequence: TGTGCCAGCAGCTTAGCCGGTACTAGGGGGACAGGGGGGTACAATGAGCAGTTCTTC.

This chain links TRBV28 with TRBJ1-2, with 8 positions matching TRBD1. The germline CDR1 and CDR2 sequences are MDHEN and SYDVKM. The CDR3 runs 15 residues. V gave up 3 bases and J gave up 4 bases; unmatched junction bases: 7. The CDR3 here is CASSFRSGQVYGYTF. The CDR3 DNA sequence: TGTGCCAGCAGTTTCCGGTCGGGACAGGTCTATGGCTACACCTTC.

The V and J genes are TRBV7-2 and TRBJ1-1; D is unresolved. Germline CDR1 SGHTA, CDR2 FQGNSA. The CDR3 sequence is 15 residues long. V was shortened by 1 base and J by 0 bases, with 9 bases between the two germline ends. This chain's CDR3 is CASSLGRIMNTEAFF. As DNA, the CDR3 is TGTGCCAGCAGCTTAGGCAGGATCATGAACACTGAAGCTTTCTTT.

This chain links TRBV28 with TRBJ1-5, with D perhaps TRBD1 (5 bases). The CDR3 extends over 17 amino acids. CDR1 and CDR2 from the germline V gene are MDHEN and SYDVKM. V gave up 6 bases and J gave up 2 bases, with 20 bases separating them. CDR3 nucleotides: TGTGCCAGCAGCCTCGACCAGGGTGGAACGGGCAATCAGCCCCAGCATTTT. This translates into CASSLDQGGTGNQPQHF.